These 14 T cell receptor beta chains were sequenced from one sample in a study of cytomegalovirus exposure and HLA in healthy donors. Repertoires were generated with immunoSEQ multiplex PCR, while TCRdb's copy carries only in-frame clones and drops some. The sample records 75,000 to 90,000 clones, 95% being singletons. Sequencing was done on a sample of PBMCs. The origin of the receptors is a woman aged 18-35 years in good health and CMV-seronegative.

This chain links TRBV19 with TRBJ1-1, with 9 bases matching TRBD1. J lost 6 bases, V lost 6 bases, and 5 bases had no gene match. CDR3 size: 13 residues. Germline V lookup: CDR1 LNHDA, CDR2 SQIVND (reference sequence). CDR3 bases: TGTGCCAGTAGGGACAGGGGAAGGGCTGAAGCTTTCTTT. Translating gives CASRDRGRAEAFF.

The V gene is TRBV5-1, the J gene TRBJ2-3, with D unresolved. V was clipped by 0 bases and J by 0 bases, with 5 bases between them. This CDR3 has 14 amino acids. CDR1 and CDR2 from the germline V gene are SGHRS and YFSETQ. The CDR3 is CASSLVYSTDTQYF. In DNA form, the CDR3 reads TGCGCCAGCAGCTTGGTTTATAGCACAGATACGCAGTATTTT.

The V and J genes are TRBV4-1 and TRBJ2-3, with TRBD1 matching over 7 bases. The CDR3 is 16 amino acids. The V segment lost 3 bases and the J segment 4 bases; nucleotides outside the gene matches: 10. Germline V CDR1 and CDR2: MGHRA, YSYEKL. Here the CDR3 reads CASSHRPRGLSDTQYF. CDR3 DNA: TGCGCCAGCAGCCACAGACCCAGGGGGTTATCAGATACGCAGTATTTT.

The chain links TRBV7-9 to TRBJ2-3; D is uncertain. Germline loops: CDR1 SEHNR, CDR2 FQNEAQ (reference sequence). V was cut by 11 bases and J by 9 bases, with 15 bases left in between. The CDR3 is made up of 11 amino acids. CDR3 bases: TGTGCCTGCTCCCCAAGCAGGACGCAGTATTTT. Its translation: CACSPSRTQYF. Variable domain in full (rest from reference TRBV7-9 and TRBJ2-3): DTGVSQNPRHKITKRGQNVTFRCDPISEHNRLYWYRQTLGQGPEFLTYFQNEAQLEKSRLLSDRFSAERPKGSFSTLEIQRTEQGDSAMYLCACSPSRTQYFGPGTRLTVL.

The chain combines TRBV28 with TRBJ1-2; D unclear. V dropped 2 bases and J dropped 4 bases, with 8 bases sitting between them. The CDR3 is made up of 13 amino acids. Looked up from germline, CDR1 is MDHEN and CDR2 is SYDVKM. The CDR3 DNA reads TGTGCCAGCAGTTTAGAGTCCCCCTATGGCTACACCTTC. It yields the protein CASSLESPYGYTF.

J is TRBJ1-1 and V is TRBV5-1; maybe TRBD1 (5 bases). Trimming shortened V by 0 bases and J by 3 bases, and 15 bases separated the two germline ends. The CDR3 runs to 16 residues. Per the germline V gene, CDR1 is SGHRS and CDR2 is YFSETQ. Here the CDR3 DNA reads TGCGCCAGCAGCTTGGGAGGGGAGGGCCCCTACACTGAAGCTTTCTTT. Protein sequence: CASSLGGEGPYTEAFF.

The V call is TRBV12-5, the J call TRBJ2-5, with TRBD2 identical over 8 bases. The CDR3 runs 17 residues. The trim removed 0 bases at V and 2 bases at J, leaving 8 bases unmatched. The germline gives CDR1 LGHNT, CDR2 FRNRAP. CDR3 residues: CASGLVLSGGRQETQYF. The CDR3 DNA sequence: TGTGCTAGTGGTTTGGTACTCAGCGGGGGCCGTCAAGAGACCCAGTACTTC. Full variable domain (remainder filled in from reference TRBV12-5 and TRBJ2-5): DARVTQTPRHKVTEMGQEVTMRCQPILGHNTVFWYRQTMMQGLELLAYFRNRAPLDDSGMPKDRFSAEMPDATLATLKIQPSEPRDSAVYFCASGLVLSGGRQETQYFGPGTRLLVL.

The rearrangement uses TRBV29-1 and TRBJ2-1; D perhaps matches TRBD2 (6 bases). Germline V CDR1 and CDR2: SQVTM, ANQGSEA. V lost 5 bases to trimming and J lost 0 bases, with 14 bases between them. The CDR3 length is 15 residues. This CDR3 is CSVPLARSSYNEQFF. DNA of the CDR3: TGCAGCGTTCCCCTAGCGCGTAGCTCCTACAATGAGCAGTTCTTC.

V is TRBV6-5 and J is TRBJ2-1; 9 nucleotides align to TRBD2. This CDR3 region has 15 residues. Trimming removed 3 bases from V and 8 bases from J; junction bases left unmatched: 8. CDR1 and CDR2 from the germline V gene are MNHEY and SVGAGI. CDR3 nucleotides: TGTGCCAGCAGTTATTCTGGACTAGCGAGCGATGAGCAGTTCTTC. Its translation is CASSYSGLASDEQFF.

The rearrangement uses TRBV6-6 and TRBJ2-2, with TRBD2 matching over 7 bases. V lost 3 bases to trimming and J lost 3 bases; unmatched junction nucleotides: 4. Germline CDR1 reads MNHNY; CDR2 reads SVGAGI (reference sequence). The length of the CDR3 is 15 residues. CDR3 nucleotides: TGTGCCAGCAGTTATGGGCTAGCGGACACCGGGGAGCTGTTTTTT. Translating it yields CASSYGLADTGELFF.

This chain connects TRBV10-3 to TRBJ1-2; the match to TRBD1 covers 7 bases. Germline CDR1 and CDR2: ENHRY and SYGVKD. Germline trimming cut 0 bases from V and 8 bases from J; bases unmatched to any gene: 12. CDR3 length equals 16 residues. CDR3 region: CAISESGTAEFKGYTF. The CDR3 DNA reads as TGTGCCATCAGTGAGTCTGGGACAGCCGAGTTTAAAGGCTACACCTTC.

This clone was observed a single time. The gene calls are TRBV7-8 and TRBJ2-5; tentative D call: TRBD2 (5 bases). Trimming stripped 6 bases from V and 3 bases from J, with 17 bases between. Per the germline V gene, CDR1 is SGHVS and CDR2 is FQNEAQ. The CDR3 loop spans 15 amino acids. CDR3 bases: TGTGCCAGCAGGATTAGCGCAGTCGGAGAAGAGACCCAGTACTTC. It specifies CASRISAVGEETQYF.

The gene calls are TRBV4-3 and TRBJ1-1; D is possibly TRBD1 (6 bases). Trimming shortened V by 0 bases and J by 1 base, and 18 bases separated the two germline ends. This CDR3 has 18 residues. Germline V lookup: CDR1 LGHNA, CDR2 YSLEER. Here the CDR3 reads CASSQDWGWGGPNTEAFF. For the CDR3, the DNA is TGCGCCAGCAGCCAAGATTGGGGTTGGGGGGGCCCGAACACTGAAGCTTTCTTT.

The chain joins TRBV9 to TRBJ2-5; D gene ambiguous. The CDR3 is 14 residues long. The ends were cut back, 4 bases at V and 2 bases at J, with 12 bases in the middle. Germline V gives CDR1 SGDLS, CDR2 YYNGEE. Written as DNA, the CDR3 is TGTGCCAGCAGCCCCTCGGGTAGGCAAGAGACCCAGTACTTC. It translates to CASSPSGRQETQYF.